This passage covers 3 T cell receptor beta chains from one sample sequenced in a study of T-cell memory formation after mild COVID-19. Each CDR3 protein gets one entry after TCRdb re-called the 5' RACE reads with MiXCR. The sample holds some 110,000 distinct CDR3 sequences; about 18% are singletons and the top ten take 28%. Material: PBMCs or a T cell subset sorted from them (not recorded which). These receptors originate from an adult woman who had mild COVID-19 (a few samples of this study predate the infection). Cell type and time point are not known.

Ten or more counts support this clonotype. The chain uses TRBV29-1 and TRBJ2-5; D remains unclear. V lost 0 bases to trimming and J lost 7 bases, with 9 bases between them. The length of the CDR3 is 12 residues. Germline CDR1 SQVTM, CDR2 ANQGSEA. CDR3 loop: CSVEEGRGTQYF. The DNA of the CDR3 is TGCAGCGTTGAAGAGGGCCGCGGGACCCAGTACTTC.

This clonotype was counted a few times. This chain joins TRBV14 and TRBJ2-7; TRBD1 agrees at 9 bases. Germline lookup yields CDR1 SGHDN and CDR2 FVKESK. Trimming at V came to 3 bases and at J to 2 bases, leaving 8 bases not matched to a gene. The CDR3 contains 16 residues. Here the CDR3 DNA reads TGTGCCAGCAGCCATGTTCCGGGACAGGGTACCTACGAGCAGTACTTC. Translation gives CASSHVPGQGTYEQYF.

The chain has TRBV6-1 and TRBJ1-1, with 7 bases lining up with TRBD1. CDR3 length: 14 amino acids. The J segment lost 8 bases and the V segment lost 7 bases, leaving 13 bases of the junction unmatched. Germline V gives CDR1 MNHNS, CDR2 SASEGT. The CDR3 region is CASIDPQGLAEAFF. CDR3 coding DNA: TGTGCCAGCATCGACCCACAGGGGTTAGCGGAAGCTTTCTTT.